The present TCR beta chain was sequenced within a study of cytomegalovirus exposure and HLA in healthy donors. Primers included in the PCR were 60 Vbeta and 13 Jbeta primers. Repertoires were generated with immunoSEQ multiplex PCR, while TCRdb's copy carries only in-frame clones and drops some. The repertoire holds around 210,000 clones, with approximately 78% as singletons. At the time of sampling, donors were nominally healthy, though unrecorded immune exposures were likely. This TCR came from a boy younger than 18 in good health and CMV-seronegative. Sequenced sample: PBMCs.

The CDR3 region has the DNA TGCGCCAGCAGCTTGGCAGGACAGGGAAAGGCCTACGAGCAGTACTTC. The encoded protein is CASSLAGQGKAYEQYF. The chain links TRBV5-1 to TRBJ2-7, with 8 nucleotides matching TRBD1. V was pared by 0 bases and J by 2 bases, with 7 bases of the junction left unmatched. The length of the CDR3 is 16 residues. Per germline, CDR1 SGHRS and CDR2 YFSETQ.